The 27 T cell receptor beta chains below all came from one sample that was sequenced in a study of shared clonotypes between healthy human individuals. Generated by immunoSEQ multiplex PCR, the TCRdb table keeps only in-frame clones and is missing some. The sample contains 180,000 or so clones, approximately 92% of which appear only once. The material sequenced was naive CD4+ T cells sorted from blood. Subset defined: CD45RA+ positively selected. These receptors were obtained from a woman in her 30s in good health.

V and J are TRBV5-5 and TRBJ2-7, with D possibly called TRBD1 or TRBD2 (5 bases each). Trimming took 5 bases from V and 3 from J, leaving 18 bases between them. This CDR3 has 15 amino acids. The germline gives CDR1 SGHKS, CDR2 YYEKEE (reference sequence). CDR3 sequence reads: CASRKAGTDIYEQYF. In DNA, the CDR3 is TGTGCCAGCAGAAAAGCCGGGACCGACATCTACGAGCAGTACTTC.

This chain connects TRBV19 to TRBJ2-7; the D gene is possibly TRBD2 (5 bases). This CDR3 contains 13 residues. In germline, CDR1 is LNHDA, CDR2 SQIVND (reference sequence). Trimming removed 1 base at V and 6 bases at J, with 10 bases between. CDR3 DNA: TGTGCCAGTAGTATAGTGGAAGGGAGCGAGCAGTACTTC. It specifies CASSIVEGSEQYF.

V is TRBV11-1 and J is TRBJ2-7; tentatively, D is TRBD2 (6 bases). CDR1 is SGHAT and CDR2 is FQDESV in the germline V gene (reference sequence). The CDR3 spans 15 residues. V lost 5 bases to trimming and J lost 0 bases, with 14 bases between them. The CDR3 nucleotides are TGTGCCAGCAGCGAGTTTAGCGGATTCTCCTACGAGCAGTACTTC. It yields the protein CASSEFSGFSYEQYF.

The V call is TRBV28, the J call TRBJ2-4, with TRBD2 matching 7 bases. Germline CDR1 is MDHEN and CDR2 is SYDVKM. Trimming removed 9 bases from V and 0 bases from J; junction bases left unmatched: 5. The CDR3 is made up of 14 amino acids. The CDR3 here is CASREDLAKNIQYF. CDR3 DNA sequence: TGTGCCAGTCGGGAGGACTTAGCCAAAAACATTCAGTACTTC.

This rearrangement joins TRBV7-9 to TRBJ2-2; TRBD1 agrees at 9 bases. Germline CDR1 is SEHNR and CDR2 is FQNEAQ (reference sequence). V shed 3 bases and J 6 bases; nucleotides not matched to a gene: 5. CDR3 size: 15 residues. The CDR3 DNA reads as TGTGCCAGCAGCTTGGGAACAGGGGGCCCCGGGGAGCTGTTTTTT. Its translation is CASSLGTGGPGELFF.

The chain has TRBV27 and TRBJ2-7; TRBD1 matches 10 bases. Per germline, CDR1 MNHEY and CDR2 SMNVEV (reference sequence). V lost 6 bases, J lost 4 bases, and 6 bases stayed unmatched. The CDR3 has 14 amino acids. CDR3 amino acids: CASSNRDRGYEQYF. CDR3 sequence (DNA): TGTGCCAGCAGCAACCGGGACAGGGGTTACGAGCAGTACTTC.

The chain is built from TRBV9 and TRBJ1-1; D is unclear. The germline gives CDR1 SGDLS, CDR2 YYNGEE. The CDR3 has 15 amino acids. V dropped 0 bases and J dropped 1 base, with 10 bases sitting between them. CDR3 protein: CASSVAPDWNTEAFF. CDR3 DNA: TGTGCCAGCAGCGTAGCGCCCGACTGGAACACTGAAGCTTTCTTT.

This rearrangement joins TRBV27 to TRBJ2-1; no definite D call. The CDR3 totals 13 residues. V dropped 6 bases and J dropped 3 bases, with 9 bases sitting between them. Germline V gene lookup returns CDR1 MNHEY and CDR2 SMNVEV (reference sequence). DNA for the CDR3: TGTGCCAGCAGGGTCGCCAACTACAATGAGCAGTTCTTC. This codes for CASRVANYNEQFF.

The J gene is TRBJ2-7, the V gene TRBV28; D is unresolved. The germline gives CDR1 MDHEN, CDR2 SYDVKM. Trimming removed 2 bases at V and 4 bases at J, with 6 bases between. The CDR3 is 12 amino acids. CDR3 coding DNA: TGTGCCAGCAGTTTAATGGGGTACGAGCAGTACTTC. Amino acids: CASSLMGYEQYF.

The rearrangement joins TRBV7-8 to TRBJ2-3; no firm D call. Germline loops: CDR1 SGHVS, CDR2 FQNEAQ. CDR3 length: 12 amino acids. The V end was cut by 5 bases, the J end by 4 bases, with 7 bases between. The CDR3 loop reads CASSPVSDTQYF. As DNA, the CDR3 is TGTGCCAGCAGCCCCGTTTCAGATACGCAGTATTTT.

V and J are TRBV25-1 and TRBJ2-5; possibly TRBD1 or TRBD2 for D (5 bases each). V lost 6 bases and J lost 9, with 14 bases in between. The CDR3 length is 12 residues. The germline CDR1 and CDR2 sequences are MGHDK and SYGVNS. DNA for the CDR3: TGTGCCAGCAGCAGGGTGGGGGTTGCCCAGTACTTC. This sequence encodes CASSRVGVAQYF.

The chain employs TRBV4-1 and TRBJ2-7; no clear D. The CDR3 loop spans 13 amino acids. The V and J ends lost 0 bases and 8 bases respectively, with 11 bases between them. Per germline, CDR1 MGHRA and CDR2 YSYEKL. In DNA, the CDR3 is TGCGCCAGCAGCCAAGATGGTTTAGCTAAGCAGTACTTC. This translates into CASSQDGLAKQYF.

The chain employs TRBV7-3 and TRBJ1-5; D may be TRBD1 (5 bases). This CDR3 comprises 13 residues. Trimming cost V 5 bases and J 6 bases, with 11 bases left between them. The germline V gene encodes CDR1 SGHTA and CDR2 FQGTGA. This CDR3 is CASSVDSLQPQHF. DNA for the CDR3: TGTGCCAGCAGCGTCGACAGTCTTCAGCCCCAGCATTTT.

The chain uses TRBV7-3 and TRBJ2-1; TRBD2 aligns across 10 bases. Germline assignment: CDR1 SGHTA and CDR2 FQGTGA. Trimming took 11 bases from V and 8 from J; bases not matched to a gene: 12. The CDR3 is 14 residues long. The CDR3 DNA follows: TGTGCCTCCCGAGTGGCTAGCGGGAGTGATGAGCAGTTCTTC. This encodes CASRVASGSDEQFF.

This chain uses TRBV5-1 with TRBJ2-7, with no clear D. V lost 0 bases and J 2 bases, leaving 6 bases between the germline ends. This CDR3 has 13 amino acids. Germline loops: CDR1 SGHRS, CDR2 YFSETQ. The CDR3 loop is CASSLAETYEQYF. The CDR3 DNA follows: TGCGCCAGCAGCTTGGCCGAAACCTACGAGCAGTACTTC.

The gene calls are TRBV9 and TRBJ2-3; 8 nucleotides match TRBD1. V dropped 4 bases and J dropped 3; count of bases not matched to a gene: 10. The germline CDR1 and CDR2 sequences are SGDLS and YYNGEE. CDR3 length equals 16 residues. The chain's CDR3 is CASSTGQAFGTDTQYF. In DNA, the CDR3 is TGTGCCAGCAGCACGGGACAGGCCTTCGGAACAGATACGCAGTATTTT.

V gene TRBV14 combines with J gene TRBJ2-1, with 12 bases fitting TRBD2. The germline CDR1 and CDR2 sequences are SGHDN and FVKESK. Trimming removed 4 bases from V and 6 bases from J; junction bases left unmatched: 4. This CDR3 has 15 amino acids. This CDR3 reads CASSPWTSGINEQFF. The CDR3 bases are TGTGCCAGCAGCCCTTGGACTAGCGGGATCAATGAGCAGTTCTTC. Using reference TRBV14 and TRBJ2-1 for the parts outside the CDR3, the full variable domain is EAGVTQFPSHSVIEKGQTVTLRCDPISGHDNLYWYRRVMGKEIKFLLHFVKESKQDESGMPNNRFLAERTGGTYSTLKVQPAELEDSGVYFCASSPWTSGINEQFFGPGTRLTVL.

The V call is TRBV19, the J call TRBJ1-5; 8 bases agree with TRBD1. Germline V gene sequence: CDR1 LNHDA, CDR2 SQIVND (reference sequence). The V gene end was trimmed by 9 bases and the J gene end by 0 bases; junction bases not matched to a gene: 19. This CDR3 comprises 19 residues. The CDR3 nucleotides read TGTGCCAGCCGAGACCCCGGGACAGGTGCCAGCCATAGCAATCAGCCCCAGCATTTT. Amino acid sequence: CASRDPGTGASHSNQPQHF.

This clone was picked up a small number of times. The chain joins TRBV18 to TRBJ1-1; maybe TRBD1 (5 bases). The CDR3 is made up of 14 amino acids. V was shortened by 2 bases and J by 0 bases, with 7 bases between the two germline ends. CDR1 and CDR2 from the germline V gene are KGHSH and LQKENI. The CDR3: CASSPTDMNTEAFF. Here the CDR3 DNA reads TGTGCCAGCTCACCAACGGACATGAACACTGAAGCTTTCTTT.

As DNA, the CDR3 is TGTGCCAGCAGCCCATTAATTGGGGCAGGGTATAATTCACCCCTCCACTTT. Translation gives CASSPLIGAGYNSPLHF. V usage is TRBV7-2 and J usage is TRBJ1-6; tentatively, D is TRBD1 (5 bases). The CDR3 spans 17 residues. Looked up from germline, CDR1 is SGHTA and CDR2 is FQGNSA. Trimming took 5 bases from V and 4 from J, leaving 18 bases between them.

The chain employs TRBV19 and TRBJ2-2, with a tentative D call TRBD2 (6 bases). The germline gives CDR1 LNHDA, CDR2 SQIVND (reference sequence). V was clipped by 6 bases and J by 3 bases, with 14 bases between them. The CDR3 sequence is 15 residues long. CDR3 in DNA: TGTGCCAGTAGAGGGGACTGGGAGGACACCGGGGAGCTGTTTTTT. Translated: CASRGDWEDTGELFF. Full variable domain (remainder filled in from reference TRBV19 and TRBJ2-2): DGGITQSPKYLFRKEGQNVTLSCEQNLNHDAMYWYRQDPGQGLRLIYYSQIVNDFQKGDIAEGYSVSREKKESFPLTVTSAQKNPTAFYLCASRGDWEDTGELFFGEGSRLTVL.

V usage is TRBV19 and J usage is TRBJ1-5; the D gene is possibly TRBD1 (5 bases). The CDR3 has 16 residues. Between the trimmed V and J ends, which lost 0 bases and 0 bases, there was a span of 9 bases. Germline CDR1 and CDR2: LNHDA and SQIVND (reference sequence). The CDR3 region is CASSIERTPSNQPQHF. CDR3 in DNA: TGTGCCAGTAGTATAGAGAGGACACCTAGCAATCAGCCCCAGCATTTT.

The V and J genes are TRBV5-1 and TRBJ2-7; 11 bases match TRBD2. The CDR3 consists of 16 residues. V trimming: 3 bases; J trimming: 3 bases; junction bases outside the gene matches: 8. The germline V gene has CDR1 SGHRS and CDR2 YFSETQ. CDR3 residues: CASSSGLAGESYEQYF. As DNA, the CDR3 is TGCGCCAGCAGCTCAGGACTAGCGGGTGAGAGCTACGAGCAGTACTTC.

As to this clone: The sample contains more than one DNA sequence encoding this CDR3. This sequence joins TRBV10-3 and TRBJ2-5; tentatively, D is TRBD2 (6 bases). Germline CDR1 is ENHRY and CDR2 is SYGVKD. This CDR3 is built from 14 residues. V was pared by 0 bases and J by 2 bases, with 7 bases between. DNA for the CDR3: TGTGCCATCAGTGAGTCTAGCGGACAAGAGACCCAGTACTTC. It encodes CAISESSGQETQYF.

The rearrangement uses TRBV28 and TRBJ2-5; D unresolved. TRBJ2-7 matches the DNA end more closely, so the J call is doubtful. This CDR3 contains 12 residues. Germline-derived CDR1 and CDR2 are MDHEN and SYDVKM. The CDR3 DNA sequence: TGTGCCAGCAGTTCCCCTCTCTACGAGCAGTACTTC. Its translation: CASSSPLYEQYF.

The CDR3 coding sequence is TGTGCCAGCAGTCGAAGCAAAGAATTTGAGCAGTTCTTC. Translated, it gives CASSRSKEFEQFF. The gene calls are TRBV4-2 and TRBJ2-1; D uncertain. Germline CDR1 and CDR2: LGHNA and YNFKEQ. The CDR3 runs to 13 residues. Trimming left V 6 bases short and J 9 bases short, with 15 bases between.

The chain combines TRBV28 with TRBJ2-3; 9 bases fit TRBD1. The germline V gene encodes CDR1 MDHEN and CDR2 SYDVKM. With V trimmed by 8 bases and J by 4 bases, 10 bases remained unmatched. This CDR3 comprises 15 residues. The CDR3 reads CASSLLQGAADTQYF. CDR3 DNA sequence: TGTGCCAGCTCCCTCCTACAGGGGGCGGCAGATACGCAGTATTTT.